What follows is one TCR beta chain and its context. What it binds is unknown. One junction end disagrees with the germline gene, perhaps due to a read error. Germline assignment: CDR1 SSHAT and CDR2 FNYEAQ (reference sequence). This CDR3 comprises 13 residues. The data stem from a study of cytomegalovirus exposure and HLA in healthy donors. Points from the study as a whole: Overall, around 160 TCR beta chains were annotated as cytomegalovirus-associated. TRBV6-2, TRBV6-3 and other indistinguishable V segments were excluded.

The PCR made use of 60 Vbeta and 13 Jbeta primers. Using immunoSEQ multiplex PCR, the repertoire was profiled, and TCRdb retains in-frame clones only, with some absent. The data contain roughly 160,000 clones, around 80% of them singletons. The V call is TRBV7-7, the J call TRBJ1-6, with D possibly TRBD1 on 5 matching bases. The clonotype was recovered from a boy younger than 10 in good health and CMV-seronegative. Sequenced input: PBMCs. The CDR3 region has the DNA TGTGCTAGCAGCTTAGATAGGGGAACACCCCTCCACTTT. It translates to CASSLDRGTPLHF.